This T cell receptor beta chain was documented in a study of T cells after yellow fever vaccination. The V end lost 1 base, the J end lost 5 bases, and 10 bases lay between the germline ends. The CDR3 sequence is 14 residues long. Germline lookup yields CDR1 SGHAT and CDR2 FQNNGV. TCRdb used MiXCR to reprocess the 5' RACE reads, holding one entry per CDR3 protein. The data show 300,000 to 400,000 distinct CDR3 sequences, about 10% seen once. The sample in question was CD4+ T cells sorted from PBMCs, obtained 45 days after the yellow fever booster vaccination. The clonotype originates from a man in his late teens or twenties who received the YFV17D yellow fever vaccine. The chain uses TRBV11-2 and TRBJ2-3; D might be TRBD1 (5 bases). The CDR3 DNA sequence: TGTGCCAGCAGCTTAGCGGTCAGGGTAGATACGCAGTATTTT. Translated, it gives CASSLAVRVDTQYF.